One sample yielded the 20 T cell receptor beta chains listed below, sequenced in a study of identical twins. Via MiXCR, TCRdb re-called the 5' RACE reads, giving one row per CDR3 protein. Of 1,800,000 or so distinct CDR3 sequences in the sample, around a third were seen once. Sequencing used cord blood. The source of these receptors is a newborn girl in good health.

This clonotype was seen ten or more times. The chain combines TRBV29-1 with TRBJ2-1, with D possibly TRBD1 on 6 matching bases. Germline CDR1 SQVTM, CDR2 ANQGSEA. The CDR3 runs 15 residues. The V gene lost 2 bases and the J gene lost 1 base, with 12 bases spanning the gap. The CDR3 DNA reads TGCAGCGTTGAATTGGGGGCACGGTCCTACAATGAGCAGTTCTTC. It encodes CSVELGARSYNEQFF.

V is TRBV7-9 and J is TRBJ2-5, with a weak D call TRBD2 (6 bases). The CDR3 is 17 residues long. In germline, CDR1 is SEHNR, CDR2 FQNEAQ (reference sequence). V shed 0 bases and J shed 0 bases, with 14 bases lying between them. The CDR3 nucleotides are TGTGCCAGCAGCTTAGCTAGGATGGAGGGGTACCAAGAGACCCAGTACTTC. This translates into CASSLARMEGYQETQYF.

The sample holds a few counts of this clonotype. CDR3 amino acids: CASSESFSGGAYNEQYF. The CDR3, as DNA: TGTGCCAGCAGTGAAAGTTTCAGCGGGGGGGCCTACAATGAGCAGTACTTC. This chain connects TRBV25-1 to TRBJ2-1; 10 bases are a match to TRBD2. The DNA end is a closer match to TRBJ2-7, so the J assignment may be wrong. This CDR3 is built from 17 residues. Per the germline V gene, CDR1 is MGHDK and CDR2 is SYGVNS.

This clonotype was recorded many times. The chain recombines TRBV29-1 with TRBJ1-2, with D unclear. The germline V gene has CDR1 SQVTM and CDR2 ANQGSEA. V was pared by 0 bases and J by 4 bases, with 12 bases between. The CDR3 spans 14 residues. CDR3 sequence: CSVEDPVVSYGYTF. The CDR3 nucleotides read TGCAGCGTTGAAGATCCGGTAGTGTCCTATGGCTACACCTTC.

This clonotype was observed a few times. The gene calls are TRBV3-1 and TRBJ2-3; 12 bases are shared with TRBD2. The germline gives CDR1 LGHDT, CDR2 YNNKEL (reference sequence). CDR3 length equals 18 residues. Losses at the gene ends were 4 bases for V and 2 bases for J; bases not matched to a gene: 10. CDR3 amino acids: CASSLLPGLAGSTDTQYF. The CDR3 DNA sequence: TGTGCCAGCAGCCTCCTACCGGGACTAGCGGGTTCCACAGATACGCAGTATTTT.

In the case of this clonotype: An end of the junction does not agree with germline; a read error may underlie this. The V gene is TRBV5-1, the J gene TRBJ2-5; 7 positions agree with TRBD1. Germline CDR1 SGHRS, CDR2 YFSETQ. The CDR3 is 16 residues long. This CDR3 reads CASSLSGTAEKEIQYF. Here the CDR3 DNA reads TGCGCCAGCAGCTTGTCCGGGACAGCCGAGAAAGAGATCCAGTACTTC. The variable domain in full, with the rest retrieved from reference TRBV5-1 and TRBJ2-5, is KAGVTQTPRYLIKTRGQQVTLSCSPISGHRSVSWYQQTPGQGLQFLFEYFSETQRNKGNFPGRFSGRQFSNSRSEMNVSTLELGDSALYLCASSLSGTAEKEIQYFGPGTRLLVL.

This clonotype occurred many times. V usage is TRBV12-3 or TRBV12-4 and J usage is TRBJ2-1; 12 nucleotides agree with TRBD2. Unmatched junction bases numbered 6, after V lost 3 bases and J lost 6 bases. The length of the CDR3 is 16 residues. CDR3 nucleotides: TGTGCCAGCAGTTTTCTAGGACTAGCGGGGTCCAATGAGCAGTTCTTC. Translating it yields CASSFLGLAGSNEQFF.

The rearrangement uses TRBV20-1 and TRBJ2-7; 10 bases map to TRBD1. This CDR3 is built from 13 residues. Per the germline V gene, CDR1 is DFQATT and CDR2 is SNEGSKA (reference sequence). The V and J ends lost 4 bases and 3 bases, in that order; junction bases with no gene match: 3. The CDR3 here is CSATGQGFYEQYF. The CDR3 nucleotides read TGCAGTGCTACGGGACAGGGGTTCTACGAGCAGTACTTC.

Comments on this clonotype: This may arise from a read error, as a much more abundant clone is one base away. The chain combines TRBV29-1 with TRBJ2-6; D unresolved. Germline values: CDR1 SQVTM, CDR2 ANQGSEA. The CDR3 is 13 amino acids. CDR3 sequence reads: CGVGISGANVLTF. The CDR3 nucleotides are TGCGGCGTTGGAATCTCTGGGGCCAACGTCCTGACTTTC.

This clonotype was picked up a small number of times. A much larger clonotype is one base distant, so this may be a read error. The rearrangement uses TRBV6-1 and TRBJ2-7; D is unresolved. Trimming cost V 6 bases and J 3 bases, with 3 bases left between them. The V gene's germline CDR1 is MNHNS and CDR2 SASEGT. The CDR3 extends over 10 amino acids. The CDR3 nucleotides are TGTGCCAGCAGATACTACGAGCAGTACTTC. As protein: CASRYYEQYF.

The chain employs TRBV11-2 and TRBJ2-3; TRBD2 matches 8 bases. In germline, CDR1 is SGHAT, CDR2 FQNNGV. V trimming: 3 bases; J trimming: 2 bases; junction bases outside the gene matches: 1. CDR3 size: 14 residues. CDR3 bases: TGTGCCAGCAGCTTTAGCGGGAACACAGATACGCAGTATTTT. Protein product: CASSFSGNTDTQYF.

The CDR3 DNA sequence: TGTGCCTGGAGTGTATATGAACTCTCCCAAGAGACCCAGTACTTC. Translation gives CAWSVYELSQETQYF. The chain combines TRBV30 with TRBJ2-5; D gene unclear. Germline assignment: CDR1 GTSNPN and CDR2 SVGIG (reference sequence). V was trimmed by 0 bases and J by 1 base, leaving 12 bases between them. This CDR3 is built from 15 residues.

This clonotype was observed a handful of times. The rearrangement joins TRBV2 to TRBJ2-3; D uncertain. The CDR3 totals 13 residues. V was shortened by 11 bases and J by 6 bases, with 18 bases between the two germline ends. Germline V gene lookup returns CDR1 SNHLY and CDR2 FYNNEI. The CDR3: CAAAAHVKDTQYF. CDR3 in DNA: TGTGCCGCGGCGGCCCACGTTAAGGATACGCAGTATTTT.

The chain employs TRBV3-1 and TRBJ2-1; 12 nucleotides align to TRBD2. Trimming cost V 4 bases and J 8 bases; bases outside gene matches: 6. This CDR3 comprises 15 residues. Germline CDR1 reads LGHDT; CDR2 reads YNNKEL (reference sequence). CDR3 DNA: TGTGCCAGCAGCCCCGGGACTAGCGGGTACCATGAGCAGTTCTTC. This sequence encodes CASSPGTSGYHEQFF.

This clonotype was found a few times. V and J are TRBV28 and TRBJ1-4; 9 positions agree with TRBD1. J lost 7 bases, V lost 5 bases, and 8 bases had no gene match. Germline CDR1 MDHEN, CDR2 SYDVKM. The CDR3 is 15 amino acids. The CDR3 coding sequence is TGTGCCAGCAGTACAAAACAGGGGGCGGGTGAAAAACTGTTTTTT. Its translation: CASSTKQGAGEKLFF. The whole variable domain, filled in from reference TRBV28 and TRBJ1-4, reads DVKVTQSSRYLVKRTGEKVFLECVQDMDHENMFWYRQDPGLGLRLIYFSYDVKMKEKGDIPEGYSVSREKKERFSLILESASTNQTSMYLCASSTKQGAGEKLFFGSGTQLSVL.

The CDR3: CASSQDQRPYTEAFF. DNA for the CDR3: TGTGCCAGCAGCCAAGACCAGCGTCCTTACACTGAAGCTTTCTTT. The gene calls are TRBV3-1 and TRBJ1-1, with no clear D. Deletions cut 0 bases from V and 3 bases from J, with 11 bases between. This CDR3 contains 15 residues. Germline-derived CDR1 and CDR2 are LGHDT and YNNKEL (reference sequence). The variable domain in full, completed from reference TRBV3-1 and TRBJ1-1, reads DTAVSQTPKYLVTQMGNDKSIKCEQNLGHDTMYWYKQDSKKFLKIMFSYNNKELIINETVPNRFSPKSPDKAHLNLHINSLELGDSAVYFCASSQDQRPYTEAFFGQGTRLTVV.

A few counts support this clonotype. The J gene is TRBJ1-6, the V gene TRBV28, with 7 bases aligning to TRBD1. Germline CDR1 MDHEN, CDR2 SYDVKM. The CDR3 runs to 15 residues. V lost 4 bases to trimming and J lost 7 bases; unmatched junction nucleotides: 7. As DNA, the CDR3 is TGTGCCAGCAGTTCCCAGACAGGGACAAATTCACCCCTCCACTTT. It specifies CASSSQTGTNSPLHF.

The V gene is TRBV9, the J gene TRBJ2-1; D not certain. This CDR3 region has 14 residues. Germline values: CDR1 SGDLS, CDR2 YYNGEE. The germline V and J ends were trimmed by 2 bases and 3 bases, with 9 bases remaining between them. The DNA for the CDR3 is TGTGCCAGCAGCGTTGACTTAGACTACAATGAGCAGTTCTTC. It translates to CASSVDLDYNEQFF.

This chain connects TRBV20-1 to TRBJ2-7; a weak D match, TRBD2 (6 bases). V lost 2 bases and J 4 bases, leaving 15 bases between the germline ends. This CDR3 is 14 amino acids long. Germline assignment: CDR1 DFQATT and CDR2 SNEGSKA (reference sequence). The CDR3 DNA is TGCAGTGCTAGAAATTTGGGGGGTAGTTACGAGCAGTACTTC. This encodes CSARNLGGSYEQYF.

The table lists this clonotype with many counts. This rearrangement joins TRBV4-2 to TRBJ2-5; tentative D call: TRBD2 (5 bases). Germline assignment: CDR1 LGHNA and CDR2 YNFKEQ. Trimming pared 0 bases from V and 5 bases from J, leaving 7 bases between. The CDR3 is made up of 13 amino acids. This CDR3 is CASSQERGETQYF. In DNA form, the CDR3 reads TGTGCCAGCAGCCAAGAACGAGGGGAGACCCAGTACTTC.